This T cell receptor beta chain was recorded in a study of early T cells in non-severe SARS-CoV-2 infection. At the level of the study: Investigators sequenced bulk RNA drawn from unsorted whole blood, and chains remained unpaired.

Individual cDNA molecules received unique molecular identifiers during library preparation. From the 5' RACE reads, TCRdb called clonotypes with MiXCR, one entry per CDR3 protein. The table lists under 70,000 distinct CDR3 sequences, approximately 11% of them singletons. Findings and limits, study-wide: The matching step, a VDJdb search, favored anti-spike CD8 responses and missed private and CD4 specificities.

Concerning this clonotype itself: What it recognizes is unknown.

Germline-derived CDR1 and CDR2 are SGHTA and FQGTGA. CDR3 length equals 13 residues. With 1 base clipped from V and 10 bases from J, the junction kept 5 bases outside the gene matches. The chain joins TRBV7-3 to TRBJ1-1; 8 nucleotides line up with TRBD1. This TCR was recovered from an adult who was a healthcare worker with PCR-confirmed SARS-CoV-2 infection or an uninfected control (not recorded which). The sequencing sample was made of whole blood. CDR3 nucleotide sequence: TGTGCCAGCAGCTTAATTTTCAGGGGGCCAGCTTTCTTT. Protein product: CASSLIFRGPAFF.